Listed here are 23 T cell receptor beta chains from one sample, sequenced in a study of T-cell reconstitution after alpha-beta-depleted transplantation in children. Preparation of the TCRbeta library used unique molecular identifiers. TCRdb processed the PCR reads anew with MiXCR; each CDR3 protein has one entry. The sample lists about 980,000 distinct CDR3 sequences, around 30% occurring once. The starting material was PBMCs, mostly from graft donor cells, obtained 360 days after TCRalphabeta/CD19-depleted stem cell transplant. The receptors shown here come from a boy under three years old who had a stem cell transplant for SCID, so the T cells may come from the graft donor.

This clonotype was seen at least ten times. J is TRBJ1-5 and V is TRBV28, with TRBD1 as a possible D gene (5 bases). The CDR3 covers 18 residues. Germline V CDR1 and CDR2: MDHEN, SYDVKM. V was shortened by 4 bases and J by 0 bases, with 19 bases between the two germline ends. The DNA for the CDR3 is TGTGCCAGCAGTTCTGTGGTAACTCAGGGATATAGCAATCAGCCCCAGCATTTT. Translating gives CASSSVVTQGYSNQPQHF. The whole variable domain, remainder taken from reference TRBV28 and TRBJ1-5, is DVKVTQSSRYLVKRTGEKVFLECVQDMDHENMFWYRQDPGLGLRLIYFSYDVKMKEKGDIPEGYSVSREKKERFSLILESASTNQTSMYLCASSSVVTQGYSNQPQHFGDGTRLSIL.

V is TRBV2 and J is TRBJ1-2, with a tentative D call TRBD1 (5 bases). This CDR3 is built from 13 residues. CDR1 SNHLY and CDR2 FYNNEI come from the germline V gene. The V end was cut by 8 bases, the J end by 4 bases, with 14 bases between. The CDR3 coding sequence is TGTGCCAGCGGGGCCCCACGGGCCTATGGCTACACCTTC. This codes for CASGAPRAYGYTF.

The rearrangement uses TRBV28 and TRBJ2-5, with D perhaps assigned TRBD1 or TRBD2 (6 bases each). Germline V gene lookup returns CDR1 MDHEN and CDR2 SYDVKM. CDR3 length: 15 residues. Trimming removed 6 bases at V and 2 bases at J, with 16 bases between. For the CDR3, the DNA is TGTGCCAGCAGGCGGCCCCGGGGGCAACAAGAGACCCAGTACTTC. Translated: CASRRPRGQQETQYF. The variable domain in full, with the rest retrieved from reference TRBV28 and TRBJ2-5, is DVKVTQSSRYLVKRTGEKVFLECVQDMDHENMFWYRQDPGLGLRLIYFSYDVKMKEKGDIPEGYSVSREKKERFSLILESASTNQTSMYLCASRRPRGQQETQYFGPGTRLLVL.

This clonotype came up many times. The genes are TRBV20-1 and TRBJ2-7, with D perhaps matching TRBD1 (6 bases). The CDR3 covers 14 residues. Germline lookup yields CDR1 DFQATT and CDR2 SNEGSKA (reference sequence). V was trimmed by 0 bases and J by 3 bases, leaving 12 bases between them. CDR3 sequence reads: CSAREWGQNYEQYF. The CDR3 DNA reads as TGCAGTGCTAGAGAATGGGGGCAGAACTACGAGCAGTACTTC.

The rearrangement links TRBV12-3 or TRBV12-4 to TRBJ2-1, with 11 bases lining up with TRBD2. The CDR3 is 13 amino acids. J was trimmed by 6 bases and V by 6 bases; bases with no gene match: 1. The CDR3 protein is CASRLAGVNEQFF. In nucleotides, the CDR3 is TGTGCCAGCAGACTAGCGGGGGTCAATGAGCAGTTCTTC.

Only one count was recorded for this clonotype. The J gene is TRBJ2-7, the V gene TRBV7-2, with D possibly matching TRBD1 (5 bases). The CDR3 contains 11 residues. Trimming shortened V by 8 bases and J by 3 bases, and 8 bases separated the two germline ends. Germline V CDR1 and CDR2: SGHTA, FQGNSA. The CDR3 spells CASRQFYEQYF. The DNA of the CDR3 is TGTGCCAGCCGACAGTTCTACGAGCAGTACTTC.

This clonotype was counted only a few times. This chain uses TRBV4-2 with TRBJ1-6, with D possibly TRBD1 on 5 matching bases. The CDR3 is 16 residues long. Germline assignment: CDR1 LGHNA and CDR2 YNFKEQ. V lost 0 bases, J lost 7 bases, and 13 bases lay in between. This CDR3 is CASSQDQGRVNSPLHF. The CDR3 DNA reads TGTGCCAGCAGCCAAGATCAAGGCAGGGTCAATTCACCCCTCCACTTT.

The chain uses TRBV5-1 and TRBJ2-3, with D possibly called TRBD1 or TRBD2 (5 bases each). The CDR3 spans 15 residues. Trimming stripped 1 base from V and 4 bases from J, with 13 bases between. Germline lookup yields CDR1 SGHRS and CDR2 YFSETQ. CDR3 amino acids: CASSLMDTEADTQYF. For the CDR3, the DNA is TGCGCCAGCAGCTTGATGGACACGGAGGCAGATACGCAGTATTTT.

This clonotype was seen a handful of times. The rearrangement links TRBV20-1 to TRBJ2-7; maybe TRBD1 (6 bases). V lost 2 bases and J lost 2, with 19 bases in between. The CDR3 has 16 amino acids. The germline V gene encodes CDR1 DFQATT and CDR2 SNEGSKA (reference sequence). CDR3 amino acids: CSARIWGRRGAYEQYF. DNA for the CDR3: TGCAGTGCTAGAATCTGGGGGCGCAGAGGGGCCTACGAGCAGTACTTC.

Details on this clonotype: One base away lies a much larger clone, so this may be a sequencing read error. The chain carries TRBV5-1 and TRBJ2-2; no reliable D call. Germline loops: CDR1 SGHRS, CDR2 YFSETQ. V lost 0 bases to trimming and J lost 1 base, with 7 bases between them. The CDR3 extends over 15 amino acids. This chain's CDR3 is CASSLGPGNTGELFF. The CDR3 bases are TGCGCCAGCAGCTTGGGGCCGGGGAACACCGGGGAGCTGTTTTTT. The full variable domain, its missing parts supplied by reference TRBV5-1 and TRBJ2-2, is KAGVTQTPRYLIKTRGQQVTLSCSPISGHRSVSWYQQTPGQGLQFLFEYFSETQRNKGNFPGRFSGRQFSNSRSEMNVSTLELGDSALYLCASSLGPGNTGELFFGEGSRLTVL.

The V gene is TRBV4-3, the J gene TRBJ1-2; D gene unclear. The CDR3 sequence is 20 residues long. V shed 2 bases and J shed 1 base, with 26 bases lying between them. CDR1 and CDR2 from the germline V gene are LGHNA and YSLEER. The CDR3 region has the DNA TGCGCCAGCAGCCAATTTCTCTTAGTAGTGGGAAGGCGCATTAACTATGGCTACACCTTC. Its translation is CASSQFLLVVGRRINYGYTF.

The chain uses TRBV15 and TRBJ2-5, with D perhaps TRBD2 (5 bases). CDR3 size: 14 residues. The V end was cut by 4 bases, the J end by 2 bases, with 11 bases between. Germline CDR1 LNHNV, CDR2 YYDKDF (reference sequence). CDR3 DNA sequence: TGTGCCACCAGCAACGGGGAACCTCAAGAGACCCAGTACTTC. Translation gives CATSNGEPQETQYF.

The chain employs TRBV11-2 and TRBJ2-3, with 10 bases matching TRBD2. V trimming: 4 bases; J trimming: 3 bases; junction bases outside the gene matches: 4. The CDR3 runs 15 residues. The germline CDR1 and CDR2 sequences are SGHAT and FQNNGV. CDR3 loop: CASSSGLAWTDTQYF. In DNA form, the CDR3 reads TGTGCCAGCAGCTCGGGACTAGCGTGGACAGATACGCAGTATTTT.

This clonotype was seen a few times. The chain carries TRBV20-1 and TRBJ2-1; 8 positions match TRBD2. V shed 3 bases and J 3 bases; nucleotides not matched to a gene: 4. Germline CDR1 DFQATT, CDR2 SNEGSKA (reference sequence). The CDR3 is 14 residues long. The CDR3 loop is CSASSGGDYNEQFF. As DNA, the CDR3 is TGCAGTGCTAGTTCCGGGGGGGACTACAATGAGCAGTTCTTC.

The V gene is TRBV12-5, the J gene TRBJ2-1; unclear D gene. Germline CDR1 reads LGHNT; CDR2 reads FRNRAP. The CDR3 contains 16 residues. The V end lost 6 bases, the J end lost 3 bases, and 18 bases lay between the germline ends. Here the CDR3 reads CASGLSTPSSYNEQFF. CDR3 DNA sequence: TGTGCTAGTGGCCTATCCACGCCTTCCAGCTACAATGAGCAGTTCTTC.

This clonotype was recorded a few times. The chain joins TRBV27 to TRBJ2-2; D is ambiguous. The CDR3 length is 15 residues. Trimming removed 2 bases from V and 4 bases from J, with 11 bases in between. The germline V gene has CDR1 MNHEY and CDR2 SMNVEV (reference sequence). The CDR3 loop reads CASSLRIDGTGELFF. As DNA, the CDR3 is TGTGCCAGCAGTTTACGGATCGACGGCACCGGGGAGCTGTTTTTT.

In this sample, this clonotype turned up a few times. CDR3 sequence (DNA): TGCGCCAGCAGCTTGGACAGCTGGAACACTGAAGCTTTCTTT. Translated, it gives CASSLDSWNTEAFF. The gene calls are TRBV5-1 and TRBJ1-1; no reliable D call. Per germline, CDR1 SGHRS and CDR2 YFSETQ. Trimming cost V 0 bases and J 1 base, with 7 bases left between them. The CDR3 totals 14 residues.

This clonotype turned up a few times. The V gene is TRBV15, the J gene TRBJ2-5, with TRBD1 identical over 8 bases. V was clipped by 1 base and J by 3 bases; unmatched bases: 7. Looked up from germline, CDR1 is LNHNV and CDR2 is YYDKDF (reference sequence). The CDR3 length is 16 residues. CDR3 protein: CATSRGGTGGEETQYF. The CDR3 coding sequence is TGTGCCACCAGCAGAGGTGGGACAGGAGGGGAAGAGACCCAGTACTTC.

This clonotype was counted between two and nine times. The V gene is TRBV2, the J gene TRBJ2-6; 7 positions match TRBD2. The V segment lost 6 bases and the J segment 0 bases; nucleotides outside the gene matches: 5. Looked up from germline, CDR1 is SNHLY and CDR2 is FYNNEI. The CDR3 consists of 16 residues. The CDR3 bases are TGTGCCAGCAGGGATGGGACTAACTCTGGGGCCAACGTCCTGACTTTC. Amino acid sequence: CASRDGTNSGANVLTF.

This clonotype was found a few times. The gene calls are TRBV28 and TRBJ1-2; TRBD1 matches at 8 bases. Trimming took 8 bases from V and 3 from J; bases not matched to a gene: 5. The CDR3 extends over 13 amino acids. The germline V gene has CDR1 MDHEN and CDR2 SYDVKM. The CDR3 region is CASEQGVDYGYTF. In DNA, the CDR3 is TGTGCCAGCGAACAGGGGGTGGACTATGGCTACACCTTC.

The rearrangement joins TRBV28 to TRBJ2-7; no definite D call. The CDR3 runs 12 residues. The V gene lost 7 bases and the J gene lost 3 bases, with 10 bases spanning the gap. Germline V CDR1 and CDR2: MDHEN, SYDVKM. CDR3 coding DNA: TGTGCCAGCAATGGGAAACGCTACGAGCAGTACTTC. As protein: CASNGKRYEQYF.

The chain recombines TRBV9 with TRBJ2-1; maybe TRBD2 (6 bases). The V and J ends lost 1 base and 4 bases respectively, with 12 bases between them. CDR3 length: 15 amino acids. Germline-derived CDR1 and CDR2 are SGDLS and YYNGEE. The CDR3 spells CASSVTSSPYNEQFF. The CDR3 DNA reads as TGTGCCAGCAGCGTAACTAGCTCTCCTTACAATGAGCAGTTCTTC.

The CDR3 bases are TGCGCCAGCAGCCCGTTTGTAGGGGGCTCCTACAATGAGCAGTTCTTC. Its translation is CASSPFVGGSYNEQFF. The genes are TRBV5-1 and TRBJ2-1; TRBD1 is a possible D gene (6 bases). With 4 bases removed from V and 0 bases from J, the gap between germline ends came to 14 bases. Germline CDR1 and CDR2: SGHRS and YFSETQ. The length of the CDR3 is 16 residues. The full variable domain, with the rest looked up from reference TRBV5-1 and TRBJ2-1, is KAGVTQTPRYLIKTRGQQVTLSCSPISGHRSVSWYQQTPGQGLQFLFEYFSETQRNKGNFPGRFSGRQFSNSRSEMNVSTLELGDSALYLCASSPFVGGSYNEQFFGPGTRLTVL.